One sample yielded the 32 T cell receptor beta chains listed below, sequenced in a study of vaccination effects on CD4 cells after COVID-19. No cognate antigen is known for these TCRs. Data came from immunoSEQ multiplex PCR; TCRdb stores just in-frame clones and leaves some out. This sample yields 45,000 to 75,000 clones, of which 65% to 80% are seen a single time; around 3.3% belongs to the top ten. After around ten days in culture, the CD4+ T cells were isolated. Sequences were derived from CD4+ T cells from PBMCs cultured without peptide, sampled before COVID-19 vaccination. Every receptor here comes from a human donor who received a COVID-19 vaccine.

This chain's CDR3 is CASSQATGPDTPLHF. CDR3 DNA sequence: TGTGCCAGCTCACAGGCCACAGGGCCCGATACACCCCTCCACTTT. This sequence joins TRBV18 and TRBJ1-6, with D perhaps TRBD1 (6 bases). Germline CDR1 KGHSH, CDR2 LQKENI. Trimming removed 4 bases from V and 11 bases from J, with 18 bases in between. The CDR3 is 15 residues long.

CDR3 protein: CASSLWRQQETQYF. DNA of the CDR3: TGTGCCAGCAGCTTATGGAGACAACAAGAGACCCAGTACTTC. This rearrangement joins TRBV7-2 to TRBJ2-5; D not resolved. Germline CDR1 SGHTA, CDR2 FQGNSA. The length of the CDR3 is 14 residues. Trimming cost V 2 bases and J 2 bases, with 9 bases left between them.

This clone was seen only a few times. The chain links TRBV3-1 (or the pseudogene TRBV3-2) to TRBJ1-5, with 7 bases lining up with TRBD1. V dropped 4 bases and J dropped 4; count of bases not matched to a gene: 7. The CDR3 length is 15 residues. CDR1 and CDR2 (germline): LGHDT, YNNKEL (reference sequence). CDR3 amino acids: CASSRNTGANQPQHF. Written as DNA, the CDR3 is TGTGCCAGCAGCCGGAACACAGGGGCGAATCAGCCCCAGCATTTT.

This chain uses TRBV6-2 or TRBV6-3 with TRBJ2-7; D might be TRBD1 (6 bases). The CDR3 is made up of 13 amino acids. Trimming pared 4 bases from V and 0 bases from J, leaving 7 bases between. In germline, CDR1 is MNHEY, CDR2 SVGEGT. CDR3 sequence (DNA): TGTGCCAGCAGTTGGGACAACTCCTACGAGCAGTACGTC. The encoded protein is CASSWDNSYEQYV.

This rearrangement joins TRBV6-1 to TRBJ1-2; D might be TRBD1 (6 bases). Germline V gene sequence: CDR1 MNHNS, CDR2 SASEGT. The CDR3 totals 14 residues. The ends were cut back, 2 bases at V and 9 bases at J, with 16 bases in the middle. The CDR3 DNA reads as TGTGCCAGCAGTGAAATTACAGGGCCCGCCAGCTACACCTTC. This encodes CASSEITGPASYTF.

The genes are TRBV18 and TRBJ1-3; weak D call: TRBD1 (6 bases). The CDR3 has 15 residues. Between the trimmed V and J ends, which lost 0 bases and 3 bases, there was a span of 9 bases. Germline V gives CDR1 KGHSH, CDR2 LQKENI. The CDR3 nucleotides are TGTGCCAGCTCACCACCAAACAGGGATGGAAACACCATATATTTT. It encodes CASSPPNRDGNTIYF. The complete variable domain, with remaining parts taken from reference TRBV18 and TRBJ1-3, reads NAGVMQNPRHLVRRRGQEARLRCSPMKGHSHVYWYRQLPEEGLKFMVYLQKENIIDESGMPKERFSAEFPKEGPSILRIQQVVRGDSAAYFCASSPPNRDGNTIYFGEGSWLTVV.

The V and J genes are TRBV19 and TRBJ1-1; D may be TRBD1 (5 bases). The CDR3 has 15 residues. Trimming left V 10 bases short and J 1 base short, with 19 bases between. CDR1 and CDR2 from the germline V gene are LNHDA and SQIVND (reference sequence). CDR3 residues: CATGRAVKGNTEAFF. In DNA form, the CDR3 reads TGTGCCACTGGCAGGGCAGTTAAAGGGAACACTGAAGCTTTCTTT.

The chain has TRBV19 and TRBJ1-2, with D possibly TRBD1 on 5 matching bases. Germline V gene data show CDR1 as LNHDA and CDR2 as SQIVND (reference sequence). This CDR3 is built from 13 residues. V dropped 6 bases and J dropped 0 bases, with 8 bases sitting between them. The CDR3 protein is CASRGGANYGYTF. The DNA for the CDR3 is TGTGCCAGTAGGGGGGGAGCTAACTATGGCTACACCTTC. Full variable domain (missing parts from reference TRBV19 and TRBJ1-2): DGGITQSPKYLFRKEGQNVTLSCEQNLNHDAMYWYRQDPGQGLRLIYYSQIVNDFQKGDIAEGYSVSREKKESFPLTVTSAQKNPTAFYLCASRGGANYGYTFGSGTRLTVV.

This clone turned up a few times. The chain combines TRBV2 with TRBJ2-7, with D perhaps given as TRBD1 or TRBD2 (5 bases each). This CDR3 comprises 12 residues. CDR1 is SNHLY and CDR2 is FYNNEI in the germline V gene. V shed 8 bases and J shed 9 bases, with 17 bases lying between them. CDR3 in amino acids: CASGLYRSRQYV. Here the CDR3 DNA reads TGTGCCAGCGGACTTTACAGGTCCCGGCAGTACGTC.

The J gene is TRBJ1-5, the V gene TRBV4-3; D gene ambiguous. The V gene lost 0 bases and the J gene lost 7 bases, with 13 bases spanning the gap. The CDR3 runs 15 residues. CDR1 LGHNA and CDR2 YSLEER come from the germline V gene. DNA of the CDR3: TGCGCCAGCAGCCAAGAATATTTGGAGGGACAGCCCCAGCATTTT. The encoded protein is CASSQEYLEGQPQHF.

The CDR3 DNA follows: TGTGCCAGCAGCTTACCGACAGGGGGTACTCAGCCCCAGCATTTT. As protein: CASSLPTGGTQPQHF. The J gene is TRBJ1-5, the V gene TRBV11-1, with 9 positions matching TRBD1. This CDR3 has 15 residues. Looked up from germline, CDR1 is SGHAT and CDR2 is FQDESV (reference sequence). After removal of 2 bases from V and 6 bases from J, the junction contained 5 bases not matched to a gene. Complete variable domain (other parts from reference TRBV11-1 and TRBJ1-5): EAEVAQSPRYKITEKSQAVAFWCDPISGHATLYWYRQILGQGPELLVQFQDESVVDDSQLPKDRFSAERLKGVDSTLKIQPAELGDSAMYLCASSLPTGGTQPQHFGDGTRLSIL.

The genes are TRBV5-4 and TRBJ2-5; 11 bases fit TRBD1. V was clipped by 4 bases and J by 5 bases; unmatched bases: 7. The germline V gene encodes CDR1 SGHNT and CDR2 YYREEE (reference sequence). There are 15 residues in the CDR3. The DNA for the CDR3 is TGTGCCAGCAGCCGCTGGGACAGGGGGAGGGAGACCCAGTACTTC. As protein: CASSRWDRGRETQYF.

V gene TRBV3-1 (or the pseudogene TRBV3-2) combines with J gene TRBJ1-1, with unresolved D. The V and J ends lost 1 base and 1 base respectively, with 7 bases between them. The CDR3 is made up of 14 amino acids. Germline-derived CDR1 and CDR2 are LGHDT and YNNKEL (reference sequence). This CDR3 is CASSQGARNTEAFF. CDR3 coding DNA: TGTGCCAGCAGCCAAGGAGCCAGGAACACTGAAGCTTTCTTT.

In this sample, this clone turned up once. J is TRBJ2-1 and V is TRBV7-2; D call uncertain. Germline lookup yields CDR1 SGHTA and CDR2 FQGNSA. This CDR3 comprises 13 residues. Trimming removed 1 base from V and 4 bases from J, with 5 bases in between. The CDR3 DNA reads TGTGCCAGCAGCTTAGGTCTGTACAATGAGCAGTTCTTC. It specifies CASSLGLYNEQFF. The full variable domain, rest sourced from reference TRBV7-2 and TRBJ2-1, is GAGVSQSPSNKVTEKGKDVELRCDPISGHTALYWYRQSLGQGLEFLIYFQGNSAPDKSGLPSDRFSAERTGGSVSTLTIQRTQQEDSAVYLCASSLGLYNEQFFGPGTRLTVL.

The chain recombines TRBV2 with TRBJ1-3; maybe TRBD1 (6 bases). Trimming left V 10 bases short and J 2 bases short, with 12 bases between. CDR3 length: 13 residues. Germline V CDR1 and CDR2: SNHLY, FYNNEI. CDR3 amino acids: CATYRDPGNTIYF. The DNA of the CDR3 is TGTGCCACCTACAGGGACCCTGGAAACACCATATATTTT.

The J gene is TRBJ2-7, the V gene TRBV18, with 9 bases that match TRBD1. In germline, CDR1 is KGHSH, CDR2 LQKENI. This CDR3 spans 14 amino acids. Unmatched junction bases numbered 7, after V lost 3 bases and J lost 7 bases. CDR3 coding DNA: TGTGCCAGCTCACCGTCGGGACAGGGTAGAGAGCAGTACGTC. This encodes CASSPSGQGREQYV.

This clone was found once. V usage is TRBV4-2 and J usage is TRBJ2-3; TRBD2 might be the D (7 bases). Germline V gene sequence: CDR1 LGHNA, CDR2 YNFKEQ. The ends were cut back, 1 base at V and 6 bases at J, with 20 bases in the middle. The CDR3 extends over 17 amino acids. The CDR3 reads CASSQGLGGAQRDTQYF. DNA for the CDR3: TGTGCCAGCAGCCAAGGTCTAGGGGGGGCCCAACGGGATACGCAGTATTTT.

This clone was picked up a small number of times. The chain employs TRBV9 and TRBJ2-2; 10 nucleotides match TRBD2. Trimming cost V 3 bases and J 4 bases; bases outside gene matches: 12. Germline assignment: CDR1 SGDLS and CDR2 YYNGEE. This CDR3 is built from 18 residues. The CDR3 DNA reads as TGTGCCAGCAGCGGGTCCCGGGCAGCGGGGGGGCTCACCGGGGAGCTGTTTTTT. This encodes CASSGSRAAGGLTGELFF.

The rearrangement uses TRBV6-6 and TRBJ1-6, with 7 nucleotides matching TRBD1. The V segment lost 5 bases and the J segment 6 bases; nucleotides outside the gene matches: 7. The CDR3 spans 15 residues. Germline V gives CDR1 MNHNY, CDR2 SVGAGI (reference sequence). CDR3 residues: CASSQGGSLNSPLHF. As DNA, the CDR3 is TGTGCCAGCAGTCAGGGGGGCAGTCTTAATTCACCCCTCCACTTT.

The rearrangement links TRBV14 to TRBJ1-6; TRBD1 matches 9 bases. The V gene end was trimmed by 4 bases and the J gene end by 7 bases; junction bases not matched to a gene: 5. From germline, CDR1 is SGHDN and CDR2 FVKESK. The CDR3 length is 15 residues. The CDR3 sequence: CASSRDRAPNSPLHF. In nucleotides, the CDR3 is TGTGCCAGCAGCCGGGACAGGGCCCCAAATTCACCCCTCCACTTT. Complete variable domain (other parts from reference TRBV14 and TRBJ1-6): EAGVTQFPSHSVIEKGQTVTLRCDPISGHDNLYWYRRVMGKEIKFLLHFVKESKQDESGMPNNRFLAERTGGTYSTLKVQPAELEDSGVYFCASSRDRAPNSPLHFGNGTRLTVT.

This clone was picked up one time. This chain links TRBV15 with TRBJ1-1, with a weak D call TRBD1 (6 bases). This CDR3 comprises 15 residues. Germline V CDR1 and CDR2: LNHNV, YYDKDF (reference sequence). V was pared by 3 bases and J by 7 bases, with 18 bases between. CDR3 region: CATSSDFRQADEAFF. The CDR3 DNA is TGTGCCACCAGCAGCGACTTCAGACAGGCCGATGAAGCTTTCTTT.

J is TRBJ2-2 and V is TRBV6-2 or TRBV6-3, with D tentatively TRBD2 (6 bases). Germline V gives CDR1 MNHEY, CDR2 SVGEGT. The V and J ends lost 6 bases and 3 bases respectively, with 14 bases between them. This CDR3 has 15 amino acids. CDR3 coding DNA: TGTGCCAGCAGACCTGGGGGGTGGGACACCGGGGAGCTGTTTTTT. Residues: CASRPGGWDTGELFF.

The chain joins TRBV28 to TRBJ2-7; D tentatively fits TRBD1 or TRBD2 (6 bases each). Trimming cost V 3 bases and J 5 bases, with 26 bases left between them. Germline V gene data show CDR1 as MDHEN and CDR2 as SYDVKM. The CDR3 sequence is 18 residues long. The CDR3 protein is CASSFDNRGTSISDEQYV. Written as DNA, the CDR3 is TGTGCCAGCAGTTTTGATAATAGGGGGACTTCTATCTCTGACGAGCAGTACGTC.

V and J are TRBV5-1 and TRBJ1-5; the match to TRBD1 covers 9 bases. Trimming at V came to 4 bases and at J to 7 bases, leaving 6 bases not matched to a gene. The germline V gene encodes CDR1 SGHRS and CDR2 YFSETQ. The CDR3 is made up of 14 amino acids. The CDR3 region has the DNA TGCGCCAGCAGCGAACGACAGGGGGTGCAGCCCCAGCATTTT. This translates into CASSERQGVQPQHF.

The V call is TRBV18, the J call TRBJ1-4, with D possibly being TRBD1 (6 bases). Looked up from germline, CDR1 is KGHSH and CDR2 is LQKENI. The V and J ends lost 3 bases and 2 bases respectively, with 19 bases between them. The CDR3 is 18 amino acids. CDR3 protein: CASSPTTSGVSTNEKLFF. CDR3 nucleotides: TGTGCCAGCTCACCCACGACATCAGGGGTGTCGACTAATGAAAAACTGTTTTTT.

J is TRBJ2-1 and V is TRBV4-1, with TRBD1 identical over 8 bases. Losses at the gene ends were 4 bases for V and 5 bases for J; bases not matched to a gene: 10. This CDR3 has 16 amino acids. Germline CDR1 reads MGHRA; CDR2 reads YSYEKL. The CDR3 reads CASSRQPGQENNEQFF. The DNA of the CDR3 is TGCGCCAGCAGCCGACAACCGGGACAGGAGAACAATGAGCAGTTCTTC.

This clone has a handful of counts. V and J are TRBV3-1 (or the pseudogene TRBV3-2) and TRBJ2-2; 8 bases are shared with TRBD1. Germline assignment: CDR1 LGHDT and CDR2 YNNKEL (reference sequence). The CDR3 loop spans 13 amino acids. V shed 5 bases and J 9 bases; nucleotides not matched to a gene: 5. This CDR3 reads CASSRTGGRELFF. The CDR3, as DNA: TGTGCCAGCAGCAGAACAGGGGGGCGGGAGCTGTTTTTT.

The chain links TRBV10-2 to TRBJ2-3; D not certain. The V and J ends lost 0 bases and 6 bases respectively, with 19 bases between them. CDR1 WSHSY and CDR2 SAAADI come from the germline V gene. The CDR3 is 17 residues long. The CDR3: CASSESIIAISADTQYF. CDR3 in DNA: TGCGCCAGCAGTGAGTCGATTATTGCTATCAGTGCCGATACGCAGTATTTT.

The chain links TRBV20-1 to TRBJ1-2; D remains ambiguous. CDR1 DFQATT and CDR2 SNEGSKA come from the germline V gene (reference sequence). This CDR3 is 11 amino acids long. Trimming pared 3 bases from V and 4 bases from J, leaving 6 bases between. CDR3 in DNA: TGCAGTGCTAGTGGTCTCTATGGCTACACCTTC. Translating gives CSASGLYGYTF.

This clone has just a few counts. The chain links TRBV5-1 to TRBJ2-7, with D tentatively TRBD2 (5 bases). Germline CDR1 and CDR2: SGHRS and YFSETQ. V was shortened by 4 bases and J by 9 bases, with 17 bases between the two germline ends. The CDR3 has 13 amino acids. In DNA form, the CDR3 reads TGCGCCAGCAGCGACAACCGATCCACTAGGCAGTACGTC. Protein product: CASSDNRSTRQYV.

J is TRBJ2-5 and V is TRBV24-1, with D unclear. The germline V gene has CDR1 KGHDR and CDR2 SFDVKD. V was pared by 5 bases and J by 2 bases, with 17 bases between. The CDR3 runs to 16 residues. The CDR3 is CATSALAPGLQETQYF. CDR3 sequence (DNA): TGTGCCACCAGTGCCCTTGCCCCGGGCCTACAAGAGACCCAGTACTTC.

The chain is built from TRBV4-3 and TRBJ1-4; D is perhaps TRBD1 (5 bases). The CDR3 totals 15 residues. Germline V gene sequence: CDR1 LGHNA, CDR2 YSLEER. Trimming removed 4 bases at V and 8 bases at J, with 17 bases between. The CDR3 reads CASSPRDGGGEKLFF. CDR3 DNA sequence: TGCGCCAGCAGCCCGCGAGATGGCGGGGGGGAAAAACTGTTTTTT.